These 5 T cell receptor beta chains originate from one sample sequenced in a study of T cells in Graves' hyperthyroidism and ophthalmopathy. Amplified TCR beta CDR3 regions came from RNA transcripts. The HTBI set primed first-round TCR CDR3 RT-PCR. TCRdb re-called the multiplex PCR reads with MiXCR, one entry per CDR3 protein. This sample has 700,000 or so distinct CDR3 sequences, with roughly 15% found just once. The sample was blood. The origin of the receptors is a woman between 50 and 59 years old with Graves' ophthalmopathy.

This clonotype has a handful of counts. The V and J genes are TRBV4-3 and TRBJ2-5; TRBD2 aligns across 7 bases. The CDR3 runs to 17 residues. Germline-derived CDR1 and CDR2 are LGHNA and YSLEER. The V gene end was trimmed by 0 bases and the J gene end by 5 bases; junction bases not matched to a gene: 12. The CDR3 spells CASSQDVIPGGGETQYF. CDR3 nucleotides: TGCGCCAGCAGCCAAGATGTAATCCCCGGGGGAGGGGAGACCCAGTACTTC.

This clonotype has a count of ten or more. V usage is TRBV28 and J usage is TRBJ2-5, with 7 bases identical to TRBD2. The CDR3 extends over 13 amino acids. Germline lookup yields CDR1 MDHEN and CDR2 SYDVKM. J gave up 5 bases and V 6 bases, and 6 bases lay outside the gene matches. CDR3: CASSRTSEETQYF. The DNA of the CDR3 is TGTGCCAGCAGCCGAACTAGCGAGGAGACCCAGTACTTC.

The chain joins TRBV27 to TRBJ2-1; 7 nucleotides agree with TRBD2. The CDR3 contains 14 residues. With V trimmed by 5 bases and J by 3 bases, 4 bases remained unmatched. The V gene's germline CDR1 is MNHEY and CDR2 SMNVEV (reference sequence). The DNA of the CDR3 is TGTGCCAGCAGTGCGAGCGGGAACTACAATGAGCAGTTCTTC. This codes for CASSASGNYNEQFF.

The chain has TRBV25-1 and TRBJ2-2; D call uncertain. From germline, CDR1 is MGHDK and CDR2 SYGVNS. V gave up 3 bases and J gave up 4 bases, with 12 bases separating them. There are 15 residues in the CDR3. The chain's CDR3 is CASSDSRVGTGELFF. The CDR3 DNA is TGTGCCAGCAGTGATTCTCGCGTAGGCACCGGGGAGCTGTTTTTT. Supplemented by reference TRBV25-1 and TRBJ2-2, the full variable domain reads EADIYQTPRYLVIGTGKKITLECSQTMGHDKMYWYQQDPGMELHLIHYSYGVNSTEKGDLSSESTVSRIRTEHFPLTLESARPSHTSQYLCASSDSRVGTGELFFGEGSRLTVL.

In regard to this clonotype: A much larger clone sits a single nucleotide away, making a read error possible. The genes are TRBV28 and TRBJ1-2; TRBD1 is a possible D gene (6 bases). This CDR3 has 16 amino acids. Trimming cost V 3 bases and J 3 bases, with 17 bases left between them. Germline-derived CDR1 and CDR2 are MDHEN and SYDVKM. The CDR3 region has the DNA TGTGCCAGCAGTTTCCCAACTGAGGGGGGGGACTATGGCTACACCTTC. Amino acids: CASSFPTEGGDYGYTF.